A single sample gave rise to the 14 T cell receptor beta chains below, sequenced in a study of blood T cell repertoires in COVID-19. Libraries were prepared by immunoSEQ multiplex PCR; TCRdb keeps only in-frame clonotypes and omits some of them. The table has 400,000 to 550,000 clones, roughly 87% seen once; the top ten hold over 1.5%. Sequenced: PBMCs or T cells enriched from blood (not recorded which). These receptors all stem from a woman between 18 and 29 years old with acute COVID-19.

The chain links TRBV28 to TRBJ2-5, with D perhaps matching TRBD1 (6 bases). The germline gives CDR1 MDHEN, CDR2 SYDVKM. The ends were cut back, 4 bases at V and 1 base at J, with 13 bases in the middle. CDR3 size: 15 residues. CDR3 sequence: CASSYDRQAQETQYF. In nucleotides, the CDR3 is TGTGCCAGCAGTTACGACCGACAGGCCCAAGAGACCCAGTACTTC. Full variable domain (missing parts from reference TRBV28 and TRBJ2-5): DVKVTQSSRYLVKRTGEKVFLECVQDMDHENMFWYRQDPGLGLRLIYFSYDVKMKEKGDIPEGYSVSREKKERFSLILESASTNQTSMYLCASSYDRQAQETQYFGPGTRLLVL.

This clone was seen many times. CDR3 loop: CASSDGAEGTQYF. CDR3 sequence (DNA): TGTGCCAGCAGTGACGGAGCGGAAGGGACCCAGTACTTC. This rearrangement joins TRBV6-4 to TRBJ2-5, with D possibly matching TRBD2 (5 bases). The germline V and J ends were trimmed by 2 bases and 7 bases, with 11 bases remaining between them. The CDR3 length is 13 residues. Germline V gene lookup returns CDR1 MRHNA and CDR2 SNTAGT.

The chain has TRBV7-2 and TRBJ2-5; 14 bases are a match to TRBD2. CDR1 is SGHTA, CDR2 FQGNSA, per germline. The CDR3 has 15 residues. V shed 5 bases, J shed 3 bases, and the junction held 2 bases outside the gene matches. The CDR3 loop reads CASSTGLAGEETQYF. The CDR3 coding sequence is TGTGCCAGCAGCACGGGACTAGCGGGAGAAGAGACCCAGTACTTC.

This rearrangement joins TRBV12-3 or TRBV12-4 to TRBJ2-1; 7 bases are shared with TRBD1. V trimming: 8 bases; J trimming: 5 bases; junction bases outside the gene matches: 6. The CDR3 length is 13 residues. The DNA for the CDR3 is TGTGCCAGCTGGAACAGGGGCAACAATGAGCAGTTCTTC. Translated, it gives CASWNRGNNEQFF.

The chain recombines TRBV11-2 with TRBJ1-1; 7 nucleotides line up with TRBD1. Per germline, CDR1 SGHAT and CDR2 FQNNGV. V shed 4 bases and J 5 bases; nucleotides not matched to a gene: 4. This CDR3 has 13 residues. The CDR3 protein is CASSSQQGTEAFF. The CDR3, as DNA: TGTGCCAGCAGCTCGCAACAGGGGACTGAAGCTTTCTTT.

The chain uses TRBV29-1 and TRBJ1-1, with TRBD1 as a possible D gene (5 bases). In germline, CDR1 is SQVTM, CDR2 ANQGSEA. CDR3 length equals 13 residues. V gave up 5 bases and J gave up 4 bases, with 14 bases separating them. The CDR3, as DNA: TGCAGCGTTCAAAGGGGCGGGAGCACTGAAGCTTTCTTT. This encodes CSVQRGGSTEAFF.

The chain links TRBV28 to TRBJ2-7; TRBD2 might be the D (5 bases). V was cut by 6 bases and J by 3 bases, with 9 bases left in between. CDR3 length equals 12 residues. The germline CDR1 and CDR2 sequences are MDHEN and SYDVKM. The CDR3 region is CASSYRDYEQYF. CDR3 nucleotides: TGTGCCAGCAGCTACCGGGACTACGAGCAGTACTTC.

This chain uses TRBV4-1 with TRBJ1-2, with TRBD1 matching 11 bases. The V segment lost 6 bases and the J segment 7 bases; nucleotides outside the gene matches: 7. Germline CDR1 MGHRA, CDR2 YSYEKL. This CDR3 is 14 amino acids long. The CDR3 DNA follows: TGCGCCAGCAGACGAACGGGACAGGGGGTTGGCTACACCTTC. Translation gives CASRRTGQGVGYTF.

The chain employs TRBV4-3 and TRBJ1-5; 8 nucleotides align to TRBD1. The CDR3 totals 14 residues. Germline V gene lookup returns CDR1 LGHNA and CDR2 YSLEER. After removal of 4 bases from V and 6 bases from J, the junction contained 5 bases not matched to a gene. CDR3 DNA: TGCGCCAGCAGCCGCACACAGGGGGGTCAGCCCCAGCATTTT. It yields the protein CASSRTQGGQPQHF.

V and J are TRBV19 and TRBJ2-7; no reliable D call. Germline V lookup: CDR1 LNHDA, CDR2 SQIVND (reference sequence). CDR3 length: 14 residues. The V end was cut by 3 bases, the J end by 2 bases, with 11 bases between. CDR3 residues: CASSIGSGTYEQYF. Here the CDR3 DNA reads TGTGCCAGTAGTATCGGTTCGGGTACCTACGAGCAGTACTTC.

The rearrangement joins TRBV10-2 to TRBJ2-1, with unresolved D. Germline CDR1 WSHSY, CDR2 SAAADI. The CDR3 runs 12 residues. With 6 bases removed from V and 10 bases from J, the gap between germline ends came to 13 bases. CDR3 protein: CASRPLSFEQFF. The CDR3 region has the DNA TGCGCCAGCAGGCCCCTTAGCTTCGAGCAGTTCTTC.

Concerning this clone: The same CDR3 also results from other DNA sequences found in this sample. The rearrangement links TRBV27 to TRBJ1-2, with 8 bases fitting TRBD1. Losses at the gene ends were 3 bases for V and 3 bases for J; bases not matched to a gene: 0. The CDR3 has 13 residues. Germline lookup yields CDR1 MNHEY and CDR2 SMNVEV (reference sequence). As DNA, the CDR3 is TGTGCCAGCAGTTTGGACAGGGACTATGGCTACACCTTC. Translation: CASSLDRDYGYTF.

The table lists this clone with a few counts. This chain connects TRBV25-1 to TRBJ1-1; maybe TRBD1 (5 bases). The CDR3 is 15 residues long. The germline CDR1 and CDR2 sequences are MGHDK and SYGVNS. V lost 3 bases to trimming and J lost 6 bases, with 17 bases between them. CDR3 sequence reads: CASSDSSRDRAEAFF. The CDR3 DNA sequence: TGTGCCAGCAGTGACTCCTCCAGGGATCGGGCTGAAGCTTTCTTT.

The chain carries TRBV18 and TRBJ2-7; possible D gene TRBD1, 7 bases. Trimming stripped 3 bases from V and 3 bases from J, with 27 bases between. The CDR3 has 19 residues. Germline V CDR1 and CDR2: KGHSH, LQKENI. This CDR3 reads CASSPRQGGAGRANYEQYF. CDR3 nucleotide sequence: TGTGCCAGCTCACCCCGACAGGGAGGAGCTGGGCGAGCAAACTACGAGCAGTACTTC. Complete variable domain (other parts from reference TRBV18 and TRBJ2-7): NAGVMQNPRHLVRRRGQEARLRCSPMKGHSHVYWYRQLPEEGLKFMVYLQKENIIDESGMPKERFSAEFPKEGPSILRIQQVVRGDSAAYFCASSPRQGGAGRANYEQYFGPGTRLTVT.